This T cell receptor beta chain stems from a study of blood T cell repertoires in COVID-19. Study details: The cDNA or gDNA used as material had been derived from T cells, B-cell-depleted T cells, or PBMCs.

Repertoires were generated with immunoSEQ multiplex PCR, while TCRdb's copy carries only in-frame clones and drops some. This table has about 270,000 clones, more than 80% appearing once. In its sample, this clone was seen once. Cohort 3 recovery required two negative PCRs, clearance, or symptom resolution. The germline V gene encodes CDR1 MGHRA and CDR2 YSYEKL. Trimming took off 3 bases at V and 4 bases at J, with 7 bases between the two ends. The CDR3 length is 13 residues. This chain links TRBV4-1 with TRBJ2-1; D is unclear. This TCR derives from a woman aged 18-29 years who had recovered from COVID-19. The material sequenced was PBMCs or T cells enriched from blood (not recorded which). DNA for the CDR3: TGCGCCAGCAGCCACCTTGAGTACAATGAGCAGTTCTTC. It is translated as CASSHLEYNEQFF.